A selection of T cell receptor beta chains follows, all from one sample in a study of beta chain features in type 1 diabetes. Assay: immunoSEQ multiplex PCR; the TCRdb copy retains only in-frame clones and omits some. There are more than 250,000 clones in the sample; around 21% occur only once, and 0.028% lies in the top ten. The sequencing sample was made of naive CD4+ T cells from blood. Receptors originate from a woman in her thirties or forties with type 1 diabetes. Both conserved end residues are part of each CDR3. Each record gives: CDR3 DNA, CDR3 protein, clone size, D gene, J gene, V gene. The D gene is left open where the match is weak. Some rows mark clone size as missing; the rest say once, few, many or name a class of expanded clone.

TGTGCCAGTAGCATGAACCGGGACAGGGGGAATCAGCCCCAGCATTTT CASSMNRDRGNQPQHF few TRBD1 TRBJ1-5 TRBV19
TGTGCCAGCAGCCCATCGGTAGGGGACATTCAGTACTTC CASSPSVGDIQYF NA NA TRBJ2-4 TRBV9
TGCAGCGTTGAGTCCCCTTTCTATGGCTACACCTTC CSVESPFYGYTF NA NA TRBJ1-2 TRBV29-1
TGCAGCGTTGTGGGGAGTCGGTCGGGAGCGCCCAATGAGCAGTTCTTC CSVVGSRSGAPNEQFF few NA TRBJ2-1 TRBV29-1
TGTGCCTGGAGGAGCGGGGGAGGAACCGGGGAGCTGTTTTTT CAWRSGGGTGELFF NA TRBD2 TRBJ2-2 TRBV30
TGTGCCTGGAGTGTAAAGACTAGCGGGATCCACGAGCAGTACTTC CAWSVKTSGIHEQYF NA TRBD2 TRBJ2-7 TRBV30
TGTGCCAGCAGTTTATCGGAAGACAGAAACACTGAAGCTTTCTTT CASSLSEDRNTEAFF few NA TRBJ1-1 TRBV27
TGTGCCATCAGAGGGACAGGGTCTTCCTCTGGGGCCAACGTCCTGACTTTC CAIRGTGSSSGANVLTF NA TRBD1 TRBJ2-6 TRBV10-3
TGTGCCAGCAGCACGACAGGCACAGATACGCAGTATTTT CASSTTGTDTQYF few NA TRBJ2-3 TRBV7-9
TGTGCCTGGCTCGGGACAGTGGACACCGGGGAGCTGTTTTTT CAWLGTVDTGELFF NA TRBD1 TRBJ2-2 TRBV30
TGTGCCACCAGCAGAGATCATGGGGGGTCTGAAGCTTTCTTT CATSRDHGGSEAFF NA NA TRBJ1-1 TRBV15
TGTGCCAGCAGCTCCCCCCGCCAGGGAGAGACCCAGTACTTC CASSSPRQGETQYF few NA TRBJ2-5 TRBV7-9
TGTGCCAGCTCATCCGGGACAGGCTTATACTATGGCTACACCTTC CASSSGTGLYYGYTF NA TRBD1 TRBJ1-2 TRBV18
TGTGCCAGCAGCCCCCGCAGGGCGGTTGAAGAGACCCAGTACTTC CASSPRRAVEETQYF few NA TRBJ2-5 TRBV7-9
TGTGCCAGCTCACCCGGACTAGCGGCCACAGATACGCAGTATTTT CASSPGLAATDTQYF few TRBD2 TRBJ2-3 TRBV18
TGTGCCAGCTCACCACGTCGGGACAGCTTGGGCTACACCTTC CASSPRRDSLGYTF NA TRBD1 TRBJ1-2 TRBV18
TGCGCCAGCAGCCAAGACTACAGGGTTTATTCCACTGAAGCTTTCTTT CASSQDYRVYSTEAFF NA NA TRBJ1-1 TRBV4-3
TGTGCCAGCAGCCAGGGGGTCTATGGCTACACCTTC CASSQGVYGYTF few TRBD1 TRBJ1-2 TRBV7-9
TGTGCCAGCAGCTTAGCATCATTGGATACGCAGTATTTT CASSLASLDTQYF NA NA TRBJ2-3 TRBV7-6
TGTGCCAGCAGCTCCACTCTGGGACTAGCGGGGGACAATGAGCAGTTCTTC CASSSTLGLAGDNEQFF few TRBD2 TRBJ2-1 TRBV7-9
TGTGCCAGCTCACCACAGGGGGCCGGGGGCTACACCTTC CASSPQGAGGYTF few TRBD1 TRBJ1-2 TRBV18
TGTGCCTGGAGTGTAGGAAGGACTAGTGGTTACAATGAGCAGTTCTTC CAWSVGRTSGYNEQFF NA TRBD2 TRBJ2-1 TRBV30
TGCGCCAGCAGTCGCCGGGGGGCATCGAACACCGGGGAGCTGTTTTTT CASSRRGASNTGELFF few NA TRBJ2-2 TRBV5-1